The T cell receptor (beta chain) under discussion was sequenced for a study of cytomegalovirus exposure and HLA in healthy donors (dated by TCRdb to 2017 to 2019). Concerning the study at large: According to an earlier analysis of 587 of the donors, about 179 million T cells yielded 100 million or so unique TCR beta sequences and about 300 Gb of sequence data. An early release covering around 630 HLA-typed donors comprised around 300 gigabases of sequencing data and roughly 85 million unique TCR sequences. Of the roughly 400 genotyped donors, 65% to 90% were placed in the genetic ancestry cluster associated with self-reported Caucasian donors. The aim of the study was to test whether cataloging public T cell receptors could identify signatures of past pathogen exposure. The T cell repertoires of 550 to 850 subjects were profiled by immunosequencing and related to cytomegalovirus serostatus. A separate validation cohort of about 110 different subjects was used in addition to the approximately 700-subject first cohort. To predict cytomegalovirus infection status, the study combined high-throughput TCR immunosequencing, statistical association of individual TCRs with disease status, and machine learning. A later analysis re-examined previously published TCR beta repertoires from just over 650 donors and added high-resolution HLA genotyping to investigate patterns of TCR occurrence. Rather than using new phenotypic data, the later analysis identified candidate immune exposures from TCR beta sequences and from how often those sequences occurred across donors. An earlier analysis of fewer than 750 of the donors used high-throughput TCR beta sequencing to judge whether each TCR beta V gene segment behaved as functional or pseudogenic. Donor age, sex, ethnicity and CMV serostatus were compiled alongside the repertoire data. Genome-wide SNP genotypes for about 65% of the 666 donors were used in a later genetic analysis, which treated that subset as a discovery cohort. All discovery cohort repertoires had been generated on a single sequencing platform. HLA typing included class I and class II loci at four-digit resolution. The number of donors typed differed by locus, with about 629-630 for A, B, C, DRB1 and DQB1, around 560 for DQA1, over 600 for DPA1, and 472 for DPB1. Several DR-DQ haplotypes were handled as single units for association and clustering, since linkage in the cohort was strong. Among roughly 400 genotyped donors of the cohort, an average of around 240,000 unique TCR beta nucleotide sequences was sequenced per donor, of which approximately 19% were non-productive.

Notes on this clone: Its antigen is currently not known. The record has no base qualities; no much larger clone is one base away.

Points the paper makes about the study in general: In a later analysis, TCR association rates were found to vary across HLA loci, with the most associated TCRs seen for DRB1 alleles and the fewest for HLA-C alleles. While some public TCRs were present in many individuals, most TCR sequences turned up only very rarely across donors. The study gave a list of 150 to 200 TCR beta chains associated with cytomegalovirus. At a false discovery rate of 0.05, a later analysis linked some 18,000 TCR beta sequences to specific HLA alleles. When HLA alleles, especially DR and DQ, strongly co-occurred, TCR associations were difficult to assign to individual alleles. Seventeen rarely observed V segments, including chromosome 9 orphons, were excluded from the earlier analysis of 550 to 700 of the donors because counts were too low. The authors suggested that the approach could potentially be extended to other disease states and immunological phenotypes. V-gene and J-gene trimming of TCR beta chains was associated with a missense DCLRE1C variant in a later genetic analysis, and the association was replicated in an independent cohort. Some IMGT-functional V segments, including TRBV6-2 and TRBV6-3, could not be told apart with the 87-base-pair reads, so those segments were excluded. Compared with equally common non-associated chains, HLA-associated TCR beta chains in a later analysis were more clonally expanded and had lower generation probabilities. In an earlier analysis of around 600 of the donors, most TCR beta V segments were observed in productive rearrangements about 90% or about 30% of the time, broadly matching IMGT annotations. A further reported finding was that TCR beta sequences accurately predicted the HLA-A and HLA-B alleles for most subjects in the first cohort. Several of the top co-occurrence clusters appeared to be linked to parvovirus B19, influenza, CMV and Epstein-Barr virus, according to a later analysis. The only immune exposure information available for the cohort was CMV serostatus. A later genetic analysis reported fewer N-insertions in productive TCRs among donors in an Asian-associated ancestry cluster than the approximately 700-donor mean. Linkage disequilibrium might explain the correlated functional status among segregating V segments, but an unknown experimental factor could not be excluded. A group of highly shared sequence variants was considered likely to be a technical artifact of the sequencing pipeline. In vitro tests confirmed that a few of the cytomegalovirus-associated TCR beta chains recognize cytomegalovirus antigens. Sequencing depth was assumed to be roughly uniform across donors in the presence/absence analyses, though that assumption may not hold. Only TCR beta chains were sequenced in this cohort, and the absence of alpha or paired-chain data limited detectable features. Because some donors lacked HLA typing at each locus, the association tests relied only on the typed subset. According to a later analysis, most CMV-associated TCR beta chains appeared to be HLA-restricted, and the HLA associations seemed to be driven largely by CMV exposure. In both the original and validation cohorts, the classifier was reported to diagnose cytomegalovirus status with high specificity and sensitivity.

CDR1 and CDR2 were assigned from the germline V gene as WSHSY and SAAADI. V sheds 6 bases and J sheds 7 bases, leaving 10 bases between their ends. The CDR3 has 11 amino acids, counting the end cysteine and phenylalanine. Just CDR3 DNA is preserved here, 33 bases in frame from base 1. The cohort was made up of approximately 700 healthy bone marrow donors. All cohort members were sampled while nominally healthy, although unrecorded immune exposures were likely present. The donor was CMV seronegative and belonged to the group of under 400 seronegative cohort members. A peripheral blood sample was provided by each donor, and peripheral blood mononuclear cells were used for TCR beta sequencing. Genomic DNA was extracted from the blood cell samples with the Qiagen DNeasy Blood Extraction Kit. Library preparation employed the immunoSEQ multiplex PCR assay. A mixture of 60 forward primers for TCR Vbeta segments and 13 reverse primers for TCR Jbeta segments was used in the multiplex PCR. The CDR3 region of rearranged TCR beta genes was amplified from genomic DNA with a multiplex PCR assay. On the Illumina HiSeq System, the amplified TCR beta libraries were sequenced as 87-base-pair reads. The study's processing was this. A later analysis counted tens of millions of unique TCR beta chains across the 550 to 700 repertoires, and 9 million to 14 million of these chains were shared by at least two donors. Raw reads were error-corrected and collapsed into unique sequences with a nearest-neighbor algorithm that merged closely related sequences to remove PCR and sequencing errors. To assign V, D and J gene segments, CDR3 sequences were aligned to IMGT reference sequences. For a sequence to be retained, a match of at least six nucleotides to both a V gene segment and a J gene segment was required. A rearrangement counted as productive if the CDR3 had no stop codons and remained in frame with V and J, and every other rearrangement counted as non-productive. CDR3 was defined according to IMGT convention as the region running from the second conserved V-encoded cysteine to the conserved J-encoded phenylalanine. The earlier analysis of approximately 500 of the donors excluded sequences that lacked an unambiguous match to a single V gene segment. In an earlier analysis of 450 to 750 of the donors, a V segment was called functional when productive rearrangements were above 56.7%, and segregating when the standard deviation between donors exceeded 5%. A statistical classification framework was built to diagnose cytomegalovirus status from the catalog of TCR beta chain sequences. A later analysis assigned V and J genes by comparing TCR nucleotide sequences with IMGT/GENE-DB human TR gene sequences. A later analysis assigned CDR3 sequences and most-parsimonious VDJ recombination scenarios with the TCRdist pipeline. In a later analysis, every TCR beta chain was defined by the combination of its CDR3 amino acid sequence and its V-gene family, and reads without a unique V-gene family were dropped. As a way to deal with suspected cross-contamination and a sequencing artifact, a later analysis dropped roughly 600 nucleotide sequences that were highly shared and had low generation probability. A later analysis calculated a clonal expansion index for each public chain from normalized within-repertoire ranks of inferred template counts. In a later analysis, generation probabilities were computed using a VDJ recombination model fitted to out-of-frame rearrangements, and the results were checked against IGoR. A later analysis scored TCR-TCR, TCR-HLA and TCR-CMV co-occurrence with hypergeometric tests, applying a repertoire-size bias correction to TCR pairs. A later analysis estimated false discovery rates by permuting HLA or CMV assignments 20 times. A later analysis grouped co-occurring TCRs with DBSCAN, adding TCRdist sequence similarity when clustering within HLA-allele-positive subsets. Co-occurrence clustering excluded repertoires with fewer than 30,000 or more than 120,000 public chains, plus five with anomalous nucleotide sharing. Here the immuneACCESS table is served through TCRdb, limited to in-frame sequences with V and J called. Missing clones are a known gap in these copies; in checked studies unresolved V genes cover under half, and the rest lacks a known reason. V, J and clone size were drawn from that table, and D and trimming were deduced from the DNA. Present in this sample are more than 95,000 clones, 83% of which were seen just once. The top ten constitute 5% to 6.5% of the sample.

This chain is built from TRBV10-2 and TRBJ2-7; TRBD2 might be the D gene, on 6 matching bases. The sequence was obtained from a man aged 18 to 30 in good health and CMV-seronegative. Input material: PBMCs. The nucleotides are TGCGCCAGCAGAAACGGGGGAGAGCAGTACTTC. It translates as CASRNGGEQYF.